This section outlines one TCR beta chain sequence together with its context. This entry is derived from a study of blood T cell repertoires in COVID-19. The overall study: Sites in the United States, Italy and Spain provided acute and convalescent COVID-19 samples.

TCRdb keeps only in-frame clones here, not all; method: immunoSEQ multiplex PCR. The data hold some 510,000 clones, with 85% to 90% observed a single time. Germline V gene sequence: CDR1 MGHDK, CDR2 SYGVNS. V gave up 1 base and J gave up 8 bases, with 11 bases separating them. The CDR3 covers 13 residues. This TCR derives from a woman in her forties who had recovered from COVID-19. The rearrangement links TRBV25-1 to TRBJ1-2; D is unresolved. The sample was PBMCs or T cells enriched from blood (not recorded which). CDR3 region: CASSESRAGGYTF. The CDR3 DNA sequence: TGTGCCAGCAGTGAATCGAGGGCCGGGGGCTACACCTTC.